The 17 T cell receptor beta chains below come from one sample, sequenced in a study of blood T cell repertoires in COVID-19. Libraries were prepared by immunoSEQ multiplex PCR; TCRdb keeps only in-frame clonotypes and omits some of them. Altogether approximately 260,000 clones are present, 70% to 85% being singletons, with the ten largest covering 4%. Input material: peripheral blood. The receptors stem from a woman between 40 and 50 years old with active or convalescent COVID-19.

The chain combines TRBV3-1 (or the pseudogene TRBV3-2) with TRBJ2-7; 7 bases are a match to TRBD1. V shed 0 bases and J 3 bases; nucleotides not matched to a gene: 2. Germline CDR1 LGHDT, CDR2 YNNKEL (reference sequence). There are 14 residues in the CDR3. CDR3 loop: CASSQDWDSYEQYF. The CDR3 DNA sequence: TGTGCCAGCAGCCAAGATTGGGACAGCTACGAGCAGTACTTC.

The genes are TRBV28 and TRBJ1-4; D is perhaps TRBD1 (5 bases). V lost 1 base to trimming and J lost 5 bases, with 17 bases between them. Germline V lookup: CDR1 MDHEN, CDR2 SYDVKM. The CDR3 is made up of 17 amino acids. CDR3 DNA sequence: TGTGCCAGCAGTTTATCCCAGGGATACGGGGGGAATGAAAAACTGTTTTTT. This translates into CASSLSQGYGGNEKLFF.

The chain is built from TRBV19 and TRBJ1-4; TRBD1 is a possible D gene (5 bases). CDR3 length: 13 residues. Trimming removed 1 base from V and 12 bases from J, with 12 bases in between. CDR1 is LNHDA, CDR2 SQIVND, per germline (reference sequence). The CDR3 bases are TGTGCCAGTAGTATAGCCCCAGGGTCCCAACTGTTTTTT. Translating gives CASSIAPGSQLFF.

The chain links TRBV14 to TRBJ1-2, with D unresolved. Trimming removed 4 bases from V and 5 bases from J, with 11 bases in between. The germline CDR1 and CDR2 sequences are SGHDN and FVKESK. The CDR3 is 13 amino acids. The DNA for the CDR3 is TGTGCCAGCAGCCGAGCGGGGAAGTATGGCTACACCTTC. Its translation is CASSRAGKYGYTF.

This clone was observed once. The rearrangement links TRBV4-2 to TRBJ2-6; 7 nucleotides match TRBD1. The length of the CDR3 is 14 residues. Germline lookup yields CDR1 LGHNA and CDR2 YNFKEQ. After removal of 2 bases from V and 9 bases from J, the junction contained 4 bases not matched to a gene. Here the CDR3 reads CASSQTGTVNVLTF. CDR3 in DNA: TGTGCCAGCAGCCAAACCGGGACAGTCAACGTCCTGACTTTC.

The chain couples TRBV30 to TRBJ2-1; TRBD2 is a possible D gene (6 bases). There are 14 residues in the CDR3. Germline-derived CDR1 and CDR2 are GTSNPN and SVGIG (reference sequence). With 5 bases removed from V and 2 bases from J, the gap between germline ends came to 13 bases. CDR3 in DNA: TGTGCCTGGGACGGGCTAGCGACCTACAATGAGCAGTTCTTC. It encodes CAWDGLATYNEQFF.

This CDR3 is CASSKEASETQYF. DNA for the CDR3: TGTGCCAGCAGCAAAGAGGCATCGGAGACCCAGTACTTC. The V gene is TRBV5-4, the J gene TRBJ2-5; no firm D call. This CDR3 comprises 13 residues. Between the trimmed V and J ends, which lost 4 bases and 5 bases, there was a span of 12 bases. Germline V lookup: CDR1 SGHNT, CDR2 YYREEE (reference sequence).

V and J are TRBV5-6 and TRBJ2-2; TRBD2 matches at 12 bases. Per the germline V gene, CDR1 is SGHDT and CDR2 is YYEEEE. This CDR3 comprises 15 residues. The trim removed 2 bases at V and 5 bases at J, leaving 1 base unmatched. The CDR3 DNA reads as TGTGCCAGCAGCTTACTAGCGGGGGGAACCGGGGAGCTGTTTTTT. It translates to CASSLLAGGTGELFF.

As DNA, the CDR3 is TGTGCCAGCAGCTTATGGGGCGCGGGGGGGCTTGAAACCGGGGAGCTGTTTTTT. Its protein product is CASSLWGAGGLETGELFF. V usage is TRBV11-2 and J usage is TRBJ2-2, with 9 bases that match TRBD2. The CDR3 is 18 amino acids. With 2 bases clipped from V and 5 bases from J, the junction kept 12 bases outside the gene matches. Looked up from germline, CDR1 is SGHAT and CDR2 is FQNNGV.

The V gene is TRBV5-4, the J gene TRBJ2-2; possibly TRBD1 for D (6 bases). The germline CDR1 and CDR2 sequences are SGHNT and YYREEE (reference sequence). The CDR3 contains 14 residues. Deletions cut 3 bases from V and 7 bases from J, with 13 bases between. The CDR3, as DNA: TGTGCCAGCAGCTCCCCAGGGGATCTCGGGGAGCTGTTTTTT. It specifies CASSSPGDLGELFF.

The rearrangement uses TRBV29-1 and TRBJ2-3, with 7 bases that match TRBD1. The CDR3 covers 15 residues. The junction had 7 bases not matched to a gene; V was cut back by 4 bases and J by 0 bases. CDR1 is SQVTM and CDR2 is ANQGSEA in the germline V gene. CDR3 DNA: TGCAGCGTTGGCATCGGGACAGCAAGCACAGATACGCAGTATTTT. Protein sequence: CSVGIGTASTDTQYF.

J is TRBJ1-1 and V is TRBV6-5; 9 bases map to TRBD1. The CDR3 spans 15 residues. Germline V gives CDR1 MNHEY, CDR2 SVGAGI. V was pared by 5 bases and J by 11 bases, with 15 bases of the junction left unmatched. CDR3 nucleotides: TGTGCCAGCAGTAGTTGGGACAGGGCCCTTTCGAGGGCTTTCTTT. Amino acid sequence: CASSSWDRALSRAFF.

This chain links TRBV10-3 with TRBJ2-1, with 11 positions matching TRBD2. The CDR3 runs to 13 residues. Trimming at V came to 10 bases and at J to 7 bases, leaving 6 bases not matched to a gene. CDR1 ENHRY and CDR2 SYGVKD come from the germline V gene. DNA for the CDR3: TGTGCCACCAGACTAGCGGGGCCGAATGAGCAGTTCTTC. Translating gives CATRLAGPNEQFF.

J is TRBJ2-7 and V is TRBV29-1; 10 bases map to TRBD2. The CDR3 spans 15 residues. With 6 bases clipped from V and 2 bases from J, the junction kept 10 bases outside the gene matches. Germline CDR1 is SQVTM and CDR2 is ANQGSEA. The CDR3 reads CSVDGSGGTAYEQYF. In DNA form, the CDR3 reads TGCAGCGTCGATGGTAGCGGGGGGACGGCCTACGAGCAGTACTTC.

This chain connects TRBV6-2 or TRBV6-3 to TRBJ2-5; D is undetermined. V shed 2 bases and J shed 2 bases, with 15 bases lying between them. CDR1 and CDR2 (germline): MNHEY, SVGEGT. This CDR3 region has 16 residues. The CDR3 sequence: CASSYGHTLLQETQYF. CDR3 DNA: TGTGCCAGCAGTTACGGGCATACCCTTCTTCAAGAGACCCAGTACTTC.

The chain employs TRBV9 and TRBJ2-3, with 13 bases fitting TRBD2. Germline lookup yields CDR1 SGDLS and CDR2 YYNGEE. There are 15 residues in the CDR3. With V trimmed by 4 bases and J by 6 bases, 5 bases remained unmatched. CDR3 sequence reads: CASSPRLAGGDTQYF. The CDR3 DNA sequence: TGTGCCAGCAGCCCCAGACTAGCGGGGGGTGATACGCAGTATTTT.

The chain recombines TRBV11-2 with TRBJ1-2; 9 bases align to TRBD1. V gave up 3 bases and J gave up 7 bases; unmatched junction bases: 12. Per the germline V gene, CDR1 is SGHAT and CDR2 is FQNNGV. This CDR3 is built from 16 residues. The CDR3 DNA follows: TGTGCCAGCAGCTTCGGTTATCCCGGGACAGGGTTTGGCTACACCTTC. Translated, it gives CASSFGYPGTGFGYTF.